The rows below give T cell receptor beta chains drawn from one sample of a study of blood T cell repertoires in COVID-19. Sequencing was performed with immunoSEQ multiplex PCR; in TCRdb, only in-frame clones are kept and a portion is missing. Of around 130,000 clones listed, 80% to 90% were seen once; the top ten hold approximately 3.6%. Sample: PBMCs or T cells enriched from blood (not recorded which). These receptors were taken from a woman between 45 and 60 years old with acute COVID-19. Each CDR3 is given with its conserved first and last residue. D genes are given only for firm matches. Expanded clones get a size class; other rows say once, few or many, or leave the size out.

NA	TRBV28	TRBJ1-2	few	TGTGCCAGCACCACGGAGGCTAACTATGGCTACACCTTC	CASTTEANYGYTF
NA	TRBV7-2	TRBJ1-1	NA	TGTGCCTCCTACTTTGGGGGCTCGAAAACTGAAGCTTTCTTT	CASYFGGSKTEAFF
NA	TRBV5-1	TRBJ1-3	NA	TGCGCCAGCAGCTTGGTAGGGGGTGAAGGAAACACCATATATTTT	CASSLVGGEGNTIYF
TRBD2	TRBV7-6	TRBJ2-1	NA	TGTGCCAGCAGCTTAGGGGTTAGCGGGCGGAATGAGCAGTTCTTC	CASSLGVSGRNEQFF
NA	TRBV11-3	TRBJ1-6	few	TGTGCCAGCAGCTCCGGACTGCTGAATTCACCCCTCCACTTT	CASSSGLLNSPLHF
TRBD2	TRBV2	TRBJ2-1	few	TGTGCCAGCAGTGAAGCGGAGACTAGCGGGAGGAGATACAATGAGCAGTTCTTC	CASSEAETSGRRYNEQFF
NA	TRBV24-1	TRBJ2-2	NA	TGTGCCACCAGCCGGGAGTTCAACACCGGGGAGCTGTTTTTT	CATSREFNTGELFF
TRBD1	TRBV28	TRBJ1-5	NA	TGTGCCAGCAGGACTTCCGGGACAGGGAATCAGCCCCAGCATTTT	CASRTSGTGNQPQHF
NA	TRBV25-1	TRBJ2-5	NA	TGTGCCAGCAGTGAGTGGGGCGTCCAAGAGACCCAGTACTTC	CASSEWGVQETQYF
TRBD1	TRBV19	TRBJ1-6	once	TGTGCCAGTAGTATCCGGTTTGGGCAGGGTAGGGGGCTTGGTGGGTCACCCCTCCACTTT	CASSIRFGQGRGLGGSPLHF
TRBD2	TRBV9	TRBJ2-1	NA	TGTGCCAGCAGCGTAACACCCGGGACTAGCGGGAGTGTCGATGAGCAGTTCTTC	CASSVTPGTSGSVDEQFF
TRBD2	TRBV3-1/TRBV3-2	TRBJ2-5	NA	TGTGCCAGCAGCCAAGATCTAGCGGGAGGAAAAGAGACCCAGTACTTC	CASSQDLAGGKETQYF
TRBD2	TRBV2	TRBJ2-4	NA	TGTGCCAGCAGTCTATACTCTAGCGGAAACATTCAGTACTTC	CASSLYSSGNIQYF
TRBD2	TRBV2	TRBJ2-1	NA	TGTGCCAGTATGGGACTAGCGGAAGACTACAATGAGCAGTTCTTC	CASMGLAEDYNEQFF
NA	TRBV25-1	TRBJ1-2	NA	TGTGCCAGCAGTGAATTATTCTATGGCTACACCTTC	CASSELFYGYTF
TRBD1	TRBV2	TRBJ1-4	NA	TGTGCCAGCAGTGATGCAGGGGGGACCTCGAGAAAACTGTTTTTT	CASSDAGGTSRKLFF
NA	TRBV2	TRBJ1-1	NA	TGTGCCAGCCGCTACGAAGATATACAGGGCACTGAAGCTTTCTTT	CASRYEDIQGTEAFF
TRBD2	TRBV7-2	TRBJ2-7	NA	TGTGCCAGCAGCTCCGGACTAGCGGGAACGGGGTCCTACGAGCAGTACTTC	CASSSGLAGTGSYEQYF
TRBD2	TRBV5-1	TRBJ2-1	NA	TGCGCCAGCAGCGACACTAGCGGGAAGAACAATGAGCAGTTCTTC	CASSDTSGKNNEQFF
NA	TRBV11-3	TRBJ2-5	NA	TGTGCCAGCAGCGCGACTGAAGGGACCCAGTACTTC	CASSATEGTQYF
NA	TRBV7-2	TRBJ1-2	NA	TGTGCCAGCAGCCGCCCGAGGGGGGGGAACTATGGCTACACCTTC	CASSRPRGGNYGYTF
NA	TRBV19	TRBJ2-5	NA	TGTGCCAGTAGCCTAACCACCTTGGAGACCCAGTACTTC	CASSLTTLETQYF
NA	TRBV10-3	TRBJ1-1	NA	TGTGCCATCAGTGAGCATGCGGGGGCAAATGTGCCTGAAGCTTTCTTT	CAISEHAGANVPEAFF